The 8 T cell receptor beta chains below all came from one sample that was sequenced in a study of blood T cell repertoires in COVID-19 (dated by TCRdb to about 2020). Library preparation used the immunoSEQ multiplex PCR assay. TCRdb obtained this table from immuneACCESS and retained in-frame rearrangements with V and J assigned. These tables miss some clones; where compared with another copy, unresolved V genes account for less than half of the shortfall, and the remainder is unexplained. The sample table shows 200,000 to 250,000 clones, and 82% are seen once. Around 3.3% of the sample goes to the ten largest clones. The sequenced material came from peripheral blood. The origin of the receptors is a woman aged 18 to 35 with acute or convalescent COVID-19.

This CDR3 reads CAWSVGLAGGYQETQYF. DNA of the CDR3: TGTGCCTGGAGTGTAGGGCTAGCGGGAGGGTACCAAGAGACCCAGTACTTC. The chain uses TRBV30 and TRBJ2-5, with 12 bases identical to TRBD2. The CDR3 consists of 17 residues. The J segment lost 0 bases and the V segment lost 0 bases, leaving 5 bases of the junction unmatched. CDR1 and CDR2 (germline): GTSNPN, SVGIG (reference sequence).

The gene calls are TRBV23-1 and TRBJ1-5; no clear D gene. TRBV23-1 is given ORF status, its function remaining uncertain. CDR3 length equals 18 residues. The V and J ends lost 4 bases and 6 bases respectively, with 25 bases between them. The CDR3 region is CASSPAYQASGSGQPQHF. The CDR3 nucleotides are TGCGCCAGCAGTCCCGCATACCAGGCGAGCGGTAGCGGTCAGCCCCAGCATTTT.

The chain employs TRBV5-8 and TRBJ1-4; D is perhaps TRBD1 (5 bases). Trimming pared 4 bases from V and 10 bases from J, leaving 20 bases between. The CDR3 length is 15 residues. Per the germline V gene, CDR1 is SGHTS and CDR2 is YDEGEE. In DNA form, the CDR3 reads TGTGCCAGCAGCGTCCGTGGGGCGCTGGGAGGAAAACTGTTTTTT. Translated, it gives CASSVRGALGGKLFF.

The chain is built from TRBV25-1 and TRBJ1-4; D unclear. The V and J ends lost 2 bases and 3 bases respectively, with 10 bases between them. The CDR3 has 15 residues. Germline values: CDR1 MGHDK, CDR2 SYGVNS. Written as DNA, the CDR3 is TGTGCCAGCAGTGAACAAAGCGGCTCTAATGAAAAACTGTTTTTT. Protein: CASSEQSGSNEKLFF.

The chain carries TRBV18 and TRBJ1-4; 10 bases line up with TRBD1. The trim removed 6 bases at V and 7 bases at J, leaving 20 bases unmatched. Germline loops: CDR1 KGHSH, CDR2 LQKENI. The CDR3 is made up of 19 amino acids. This CDR3 reads CASSLRPGTGAASGEKLFF. Written as DNA, the CDR3 is TGTGCCAGCTCTCTAAGGCCCGGGACAGGGGCAGCGTCGGGTGAAAAACTGTTTTTT.

The rearrangement links TRBV11-2 to TRBJ2-7, with a possible D match to TRBD2 (6 bases). The CDR3 has 13 residues. Germline-derived CDR1 and CDR2 are SGHAT and FQNNGV. Trimming stripped 3 bases from V and 7 bases from J, with 13 bases between. The CDR3 loop reads CASSFGGPGEQYF. CDR3 nucleotide sequence: TGTGCCAGCAGCTTCGGAGGGCCTGGTGAGCAGTACTTC.

The CDR3 nucleotides read TGTGCCAGCAGGTTTAGCGGGTCCTACAATGAGCAGTTCTTC. It yields the protein CASRFSGSYNEQFF. The chain employs TRBV2 and TRBJ2-1, with TRBD2 matching over 7 bases. Germline CDR1 SNHLY, CDR2 FYNNEI. Trimming at V came to 6 bases and at J to 1 base, leaving 3 bases not matched to a gene. This CDR3 has 14 amino acids.

V gene TRBV19 combines with J gene TRBJ1-4; D is possibly TRBD1 (5 bases). V was trimmed by 7 bases and J by 5 bases, leaving 17 bases between them. Looked up from germline, CDR1 is LNHDA and CDR2 is SQIVND (reference sequence). The CDR3 runs to 15 residues. CDR3 coding DNA: TGTGCCAGTACGCTCCGCCAGGGTCTAAATGAAAAACTGTTTTTT. Translated, it gives CASTLRQGLNEKLFF.